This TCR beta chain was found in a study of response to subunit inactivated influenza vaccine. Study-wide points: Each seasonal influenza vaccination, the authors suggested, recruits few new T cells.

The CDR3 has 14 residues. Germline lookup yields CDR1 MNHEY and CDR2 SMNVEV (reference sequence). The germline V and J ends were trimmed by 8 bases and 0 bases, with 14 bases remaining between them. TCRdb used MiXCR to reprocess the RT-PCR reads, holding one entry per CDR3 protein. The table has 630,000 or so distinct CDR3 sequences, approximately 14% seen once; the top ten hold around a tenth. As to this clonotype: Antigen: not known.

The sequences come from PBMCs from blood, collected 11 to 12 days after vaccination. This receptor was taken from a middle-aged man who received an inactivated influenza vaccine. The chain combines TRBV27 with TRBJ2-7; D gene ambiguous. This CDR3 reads CASSRFPSSYEQYF. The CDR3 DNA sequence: TGTGCCAGCTCCAGGTTCCCGAGCTCCTACGAGCAGTACTTC.